This T cell receptor (beta chain) was obtained from a study of beta chain features in type 1 diabetes. The V and J ends lost 2 bases and 3 bases, in that order; junction bases with no gene match: 6. The CDR3 loop spans 17 amino acids. Germline-derived CDR1 and CDR2 are MNHNS and SASEGT. The sequenced template was cDNA made from the entire isolated RNA. This table comes from immunoSEQ multiplex PCR, and its TCRdb copy is limited to in-frame clones, with some not included. The profile shows about 110,000 clones, approximately 37% of them singletons. This clonotype originated in a woman aged 18-35 years in good health. Specimen: stem cell memory CD4+ T cells from blood. The chain carries TRBV6-1 and TRBJ2-6, with 8 nucleotides matching TRBD1. CDR3 nucleotides: TGTGCCAGCAGTGAAATCAGGGGGCAATTTGGGGCCAACGTCCTGACTTTC. It codes for CASSEIRGQFGANVLTF.